The clone carrying this TCR beta chain has a handful of counts. Its antigen is as yet unknown. The data belong to a study of T cell responses to AZD1222 COVID-19 vaccine. Turning to the study itself: Pooled in the analysis were second doses at about 4 or about 12 weeks.

Study-wide results and caveats: Donors were largely white British and mainly female; clonal diversity was possibly underestimated. Only a handful of individuals given AZD1222 were seropositive at baseline.

The V end was cut by 3 bases, the J end by 9 bases, with 9 bases between. The CDR3 runs to 12 residues. The repertoire was sequenced with immunoSEQ multiplex PCR; TCRdb's copy has only in-frame clones and lacks some. The sample holds about 170,000 clones, more than 80% seen once. Sequenced material: peripheral blood, taken on day 0 of AZD1222 vaccination. The TCR was taken from an adult in good health. The chain recombines TRBV12-3 or TRBV12-4 with TRBJ2-1; D possibly corresponds to TRBD2 (6 bases). Here the CDR3 DNA reads TGTGCCAGCAGTTTCGGGGGAGGTGAGCAGTTCTTC. Amino acids: CASSFGGGEQFF.